The following is a T cell receptor (beta chain) sequence with its context. Deletions cut 0 bases from V and 7 bases from J, with 6 bases between. There are 12 residues in the CDR3. Germline CDR1 reads SNHLY; CDR2 reads FYNNEI. This entry is derived from a study of blood T cell repertoires in COVID-19. Sequenced by immunoSEQ multiplex PCR; TCRdb stores in-frame clones only, minus some. The sample lists more than 300,000 clones, over 75% seen once, with more than 9% in the top ten. The chain has TRBV2 and TRBJ1-2; D perhaps matches TRBD1 (5 bases). Sequencing input: PBMCs or T cells enriched from blood (not recorded which). This TCR was recovered from a woman younger than 35 who had recovered from COVID-19. The CDR3 reads CASSEARAGYTF. The CDR3 bases are TGTGCCAGCAGTGAAGCCAGGGCTGGCTACACCTTC.